This is a list of T cell receptor beta chains from one sample in a study of response to subunit inactivated influenza vaccine. TCRdb ran MiXCR on the RT-PCR reads and lists one entry per CDR3 protein. Of hundreds of thousands of distinct CDR3 sequences listed, about 15% are singletons. Sequencing used PBMCs from blood, obtained roughly 2 weeks before vaccination. Receptor source: a man over 45 who received an inactivated influenza vaccine. Each CDR3 is given with its conserved first and last residue. Fields, in order: CDR3 protein, CDR3 DNA, J gene, clone size, CDR3 length, V gene, D gene. The D gene is left open where the match is weak. A clone size is listed for some rows: how often the clone was seen (once, few, many), or a class if it is expanded.

CSAGTAGAEKLFF TGCAGTGCTGGTACAGCGGGGGCTGAAAAACTGTTTTTT TRBJ1-4 few 13 TRBV20-1 -
CASSPNRAIQPQHF TGTGCCAGCAGCCCTAACAGGGCCATTCAGCCCCAGCATTTT TRBJ1-5 - 14 TRBV7-2 -
CASSLTSGNEQFF TGTGCCAGCAGCTTGACTAGCGGCAATGAGCAGTTCTTC TRBJ2-1 many 13 TRBV12-3/TRBV12-4 TRBD2
CASSSLAGVSYEQYF TGTGCCAGCAGCAGCTTAGCGGGAGTCTCCTACGAGCAGTACTTC TRBJ2-7 few 15 TRBV5-8 TRBD2
CSAGGDYGITDTQYF TGCAGCGCTGGCGGTGACTACGGAATCACAGATACGCAGTATTTT TRBJ2-3 few 15 TRBV29-1 -
CASGELGHTYEQYF TGTGCTAGTGGCGAGCTGGGACATACCTACGAGCAGTACTTC TRBJ2-7 many 14 TRBV12-5 -
CSASRDGHYGYTF TGCAGTGCTAGTCGGGACGGTCACTATGGCTACACCTTC TRBJ1-2 few 13 TRBV20-1 -
CASSQVTGATYEQYF TGCGCCAGCAGCCAAGTTACGGGAGCAACCTACGAGCAGTACTTC TRBJ2-7 - 15 TRBV4-3 -
CASSLLGSGSRDSTGELFF TGCGCCAGCAGCTTGTTGGGTAGCGGGAGTCGGGATTCCACCGGGGAGCTGTTTTTT TRBJ2-2 few 19 TRBV5-1 TRBD2
CASIPDRGYGYTF TGTGCCAGCATTCCCGACAGGGGATATGGCTACACCTTC TRBJ1-2 - 13 TRBV12-3/TRBV12-4 TRBD1
CASSSPTLAPGTDTQYF TGTGCCAGCAGTTCCCCTACTCTAGCGCCGGGCACAGATACGCAGTATTTT TRBJ2-3 few 17 TRBV27 -
CASSLGPRAGDNQPQHF TGCGCCAGCAGCCTTGGGCCTCGGGCAGGGGACAATCAGCCCCAGCATTTT TRBJ1-5 many 17 TRBV5-1 -
CASRGVRTGVGGYTF TGTGCCAGCAGGGGAGTACGAACAGGGGTTGGCGGCTACACCTTC TRBJ1-2 - 15 TRBV7-9 TRBD1
CASRAAGELFF TGCGCCAGCAGGGCGGCCGGGGAGCTGTTTTTT TRBJ2-2 many 11 TRBV10-2 -
CASSLRLAGFTYNEQFF TGTGCCAGCAGTTTAAGGCTAGCGGGGTTCACCTACAATGAGCAGTTCTTC TRBJ2-1 few 17 TRBV27 TRBD2
CASSQDMTASGANVLTF TGTGCCAGCAGCCAAGATATGACGGCCTCCGGGGCCAACGTCCTGACTTTC TRBJ2-6 few 17 TRBV4-2 -
CASSETMANQPQHF TGTGCCAGCAGTGAGACCATGGCCAATCAGCCCCAGCATTTT TRBJ1-5 - 14 TRBV2 -
CASSQGQIMNTEAFF TGCGCCAGCAGCCAAGGACAGATCATGAACACTGAAGCTTTCTTT TRBJ1-1 few 15 TRBV4-1 -
CASSRWETEEQYF TGTGCCAGCAGTCGGTGGGAAACGGAGGAGCAGTACTTC TRBJ2-7 many 13 TRBV14 -
CASSRPGTREGEQFF TGTGCCAGCAGTCGCCCCGGGACTAGGGAGGGCGAGCAGTTCTTC TRBJ2-1 - 15 TRBV12-3/TRBV12-4 TRBD2
CATSDSMTVQETQYF TGTGCCACCAGTGATTCGATGACCGTTCAAGAGACCCAGTACTTC TRBJ2-5 - 15 TRBV24-1 -
CSVEAAGNTEAFF TGCAGCGTTGAAGCGGCCGGGAACACTGAAGCTTTCTTT TRBJ1-1 few 13 TRBV29-1 -
CASSSSGRPYEQYF TGTGCCAGCAGCTCAAGCGGGAGACCCTACGAGCAGTACTTC TRBJ2-7 - 14 TRBV12-3/TRBV12-4 TRBD2
CSSSTGVGGRQPQHF TGTTCCAGCAGCACTGGGGTGGGGGGCCGTCAGCCCCAGCATTTT TRBJ1-5 - 15 TRBV7-2 -
CASSLGQGPSNYGYTF TGTGCCAGCAGCTTGGGACAGGGCCCTTCTAACTATGGCTACACCTTC TRBJ1-2 few 16 TRBV7-9 TRBD1
CSGTSGAYEQYF TGCAGCGGAACTAGCGGAGCCTACGAGCAGTACTTC TRBJ2-7 few 12 TRBV29-1 TRBD2
CASSQVGGGRWNTGELFF TGCGCCAGCAGCCAAGTGGGGGGAGGGAGGTGGAACACCGGGGAGCTGTTTTTT TRBJ2-2 - 18 TRBV4-3 TRBD2
CSARDTFTYEQYF TGCAGTGCTAGGGACACCTTTACCTACGAGCAGTACTTC TRBJ2-7 few 13 TRBV20-1 -
CASSPRKAGVVTDTQYF TGTGCCAGCAGCCCACGGAAGGCCGGGGTAGTAACAGATACGCAGTATTTT TRBJ2-3 - 17 TRBV7-2 -
CVGGAETQYF TGCGTGGGGGGAGCGGAGACCCAGTACTTC TRBJ2-5 few 10 TRBV29-1 -
CSARDLTSGNTIYF TGCAGTGCTAGAGATTTGACATCTGGAAACACCATATATTTT TRBJ1-3 - 14 TRBV20-1 -
CASSQVGRKGPEAFF TGCGCCAGCAGCCAAGTCGGTCGGAAGGGGCCTGAAGCTTTCTTT TRBJ1-1 many 15 TRBV4-1 -
CSVNTALPEAFF TGCAGCGTCAACACCGCCCTCCCTGAAGCTTTCTTT TRBJ1-1 - 12 TRBV29-1 -
CASSHRLTGGLSSYEQYF TGTGCCAGCAGCCACAGATTGACAGGGGGCCTTAGCTCCTACGAGCAGTACTTC TRBJ2-7 - 18 TRBV11-2 TRBD1
CASSLGTENEKLFF TGTGCCAGCAGCTTAGGAACCGAGAATGAAAAACTGTTTTTT TRBJ1-4 many 14 TRBV7-9 -
CSASGTSGGGETQYF TGCAGTGCTAGCGGGACTAGCGGGGGGGGCGAGACCCAGTACTTC TRBJ2-5 - 15 TRBV20-1 TRBD2
CASSLALGAYEQYF TGCGCCAGCAGCTTGGCCTTGGGAGCCTACGAGCAGTACTTC TRBJ2-7 many 14 TRBV5-1 -
CSVSRGISYGELFF TGCAGCGTGAGCAGGGGGATATCGTACGGGGAGCTGTTTTTT TRBJ2-2 few 14 TRBV29-1 TRBD1
CASSLAARAGNEQFF TGCGCCAGCAGCTTGGCGGCCCGTGCTGGCAATGAGCAGTTCTTC TRBJ2-1 - 15 TRBV5-1 -
CASSPGGQGTNEKLFF TGTGCCAGCAGCCCGGGGGGTCAGGGCACTAATGAAAAACTGTTTTTT TRBJ1-4 - 16 TRBV28 -
CSVETRDSSYEQYF TGCAGCGTTGAGACCAGGGACAGCTCCTACGAGCAGTACTTC TRBJ2-7 - 14 TRBV29-1 TRBD1
CASSEGSGELFF TGTGCCAGCAGCGAGGGCAGCGGGGAGCTGTTTTTT TRBJ2-2 - 12 TRBV7-9 -
CASSGGRLGTEAFF TGCGCCAGCAGCGGGGGACGGTTGGGCACTGAAGCTTTCTTT TRBJ1-1 many 14 TRBV4-1 -
CASSEGIDLSYEQYF TGTGCCAGCAGTGAGGGAATTGACCTCTCCTACGAGCAGTACTTC TRBJ2-7 few 15 TRBV6-1 -
CASSHQRGDNEQFF TGCGCCAGCAGCCACCAGCGGGGGGACAATGAGCAGTTCTTC TRBJ2-1 few 14 TRBV4-3 TRBD2
CSARSFRGGIEQFF TGCAGTGCTAGGTCGTTTCGGGGGGGCATTGAGCAGTTCTTC TRBJ2-1 few 14 TRBV20-1 TRBD2
CAISPGQSYEQYF TGTGCCATCAGTCCGGGACAGTCCTACGAGCAGTACTTC TRBJ2-7 few 13 TRBV10-3 TRBD1
CATSSVGLPDTQYF TGTGCCACCAGTTCGGTTGGACTCCCAGATACGCAGTATTTT TRBJ2-3 - 14 TRBV24-1 -
CASSYTGQGSPLHF TGTGCCAGCAGCTACACAGGGCAGGGTTCACCCCTCCACTTT TRBJ1-6 - 14 TRBV3-1 -
CASSYPGYSTGGEQFF TGCGCCAGCAGCTACCCCGGGTACTCGACGGGTGGGGAGCAGTTCTTC TRBJ2-1 - 16 TRBV5-1 -
CASSPLGKGDVNYGYTF TGTGCCAGCAGTCCACTAGGTAAAGGGGACGTTAACTATGGCTACACCTTC TRBJ1-2 - 17 TRBV28 -
CASSSGTRNTEAFF TGTGCCAGCAGCTCCGGGACAAGGAACACTGAAGCTTTCTTT TRBJ1-1 - 14 TRBV7-9 -
CASSPGTDYNEQFF TGTGCCAGCAGTCCCGGGACAGACTACAATGAGCAGTTCTTC TRBJ2-1 - 14 TRBV12-3/TRBV12-4 TRBD1
CASSPRGVNTGELFF TGCGCCAGCAGCCCGCGAGGGGTGAACACCGGGGAGCTGTTTTTT TRBJ2-2 few 15 TRBV4-1 -
CSAGPAETQYF TGCAGTGCCGGCCCGGCGGAGACCCAGTACTTC TRBJ2-5 - 11 TRBV20-1 -
CASSLAGVVNNEQFF TGTGCCAGCAGCTTAGCTGGAGTCGTCAACAATGAGCAGTTCTTC TRBJ2-1 few 15 TRBV7-9 -
CASNRDRGMNEQFF TGTGCCAGCAACCGGGACAGGGGGATGAATGAGCAGTTCTTC TRBJ2-1 many 14 TRBV7-2 TRBD1